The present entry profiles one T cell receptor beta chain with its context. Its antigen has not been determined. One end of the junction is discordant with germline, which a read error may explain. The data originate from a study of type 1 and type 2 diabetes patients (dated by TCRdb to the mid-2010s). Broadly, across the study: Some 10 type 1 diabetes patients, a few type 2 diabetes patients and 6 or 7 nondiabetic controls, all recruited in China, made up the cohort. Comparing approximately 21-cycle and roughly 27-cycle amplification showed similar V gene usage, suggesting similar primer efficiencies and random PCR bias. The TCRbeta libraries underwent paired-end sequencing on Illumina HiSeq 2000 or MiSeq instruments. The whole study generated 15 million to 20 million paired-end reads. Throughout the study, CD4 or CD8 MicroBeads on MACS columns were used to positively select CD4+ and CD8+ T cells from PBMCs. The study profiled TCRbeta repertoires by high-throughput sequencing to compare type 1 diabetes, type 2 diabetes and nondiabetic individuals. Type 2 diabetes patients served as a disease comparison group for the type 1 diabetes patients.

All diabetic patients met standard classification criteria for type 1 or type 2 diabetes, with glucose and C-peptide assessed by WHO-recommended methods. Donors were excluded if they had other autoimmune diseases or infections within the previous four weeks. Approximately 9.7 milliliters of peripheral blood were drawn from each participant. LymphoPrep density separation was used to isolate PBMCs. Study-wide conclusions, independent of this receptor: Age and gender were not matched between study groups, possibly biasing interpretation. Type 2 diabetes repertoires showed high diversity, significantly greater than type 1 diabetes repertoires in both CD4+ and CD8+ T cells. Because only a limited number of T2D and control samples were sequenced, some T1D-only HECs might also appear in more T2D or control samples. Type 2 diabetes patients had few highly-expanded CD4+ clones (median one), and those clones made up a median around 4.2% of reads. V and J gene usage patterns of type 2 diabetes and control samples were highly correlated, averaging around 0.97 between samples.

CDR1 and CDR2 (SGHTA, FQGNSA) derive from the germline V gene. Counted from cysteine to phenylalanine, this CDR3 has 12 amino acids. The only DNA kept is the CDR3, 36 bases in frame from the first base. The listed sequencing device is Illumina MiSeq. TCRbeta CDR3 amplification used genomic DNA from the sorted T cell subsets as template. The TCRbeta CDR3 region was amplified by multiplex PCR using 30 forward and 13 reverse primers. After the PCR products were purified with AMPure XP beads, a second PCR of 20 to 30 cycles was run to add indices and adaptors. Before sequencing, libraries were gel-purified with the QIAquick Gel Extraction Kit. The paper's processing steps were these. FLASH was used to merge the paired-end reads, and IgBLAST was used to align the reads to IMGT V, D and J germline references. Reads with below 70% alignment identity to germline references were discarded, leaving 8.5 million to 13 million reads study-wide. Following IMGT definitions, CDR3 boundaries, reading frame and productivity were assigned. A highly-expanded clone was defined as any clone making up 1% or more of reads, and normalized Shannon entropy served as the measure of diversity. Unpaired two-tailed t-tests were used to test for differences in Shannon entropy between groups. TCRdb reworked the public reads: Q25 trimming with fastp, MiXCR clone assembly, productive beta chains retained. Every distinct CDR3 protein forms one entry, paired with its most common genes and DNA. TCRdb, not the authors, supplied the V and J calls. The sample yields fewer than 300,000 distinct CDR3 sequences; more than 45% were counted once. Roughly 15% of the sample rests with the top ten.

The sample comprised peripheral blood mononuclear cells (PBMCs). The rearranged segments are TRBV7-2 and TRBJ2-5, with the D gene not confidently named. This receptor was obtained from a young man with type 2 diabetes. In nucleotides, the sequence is TGCGCCAGCAGCTTGCCTCAAGAGACCCAGTACTTC. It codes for CASSLPQETQYF.